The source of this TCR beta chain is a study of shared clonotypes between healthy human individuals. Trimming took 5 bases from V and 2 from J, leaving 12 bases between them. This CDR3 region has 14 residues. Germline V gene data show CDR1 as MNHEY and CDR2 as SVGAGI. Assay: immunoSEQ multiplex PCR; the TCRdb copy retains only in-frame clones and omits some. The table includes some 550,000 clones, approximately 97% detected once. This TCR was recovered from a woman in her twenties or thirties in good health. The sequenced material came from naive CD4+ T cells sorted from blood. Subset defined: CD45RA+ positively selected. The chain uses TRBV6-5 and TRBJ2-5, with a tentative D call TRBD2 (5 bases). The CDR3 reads CASSPTGIQETQYF. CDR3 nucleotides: TGTGCCAGCAGTCCTACCGGGATTCAAGAGACCCAGTACTTC.